Presented here are 13 T cell receptor beta chains from one specimen sequenced in a study of T cell responses to AZD1222 COVID-19 vaccine. Assay: immunoSEQ multiplex PCR; the TCRdb copy retains only in-frame clones and omits some. The table has under 150,000 clones, 93% seen once. The input for sequencing was peripheral blood, taken on day 0 of AZD1222 vaccination. These receptors were taken from an adult in good health.

This chain connects TRBV30 to TRBJ1-2; 8 nucleotides match TRBD1. Germline V gene sequence: CDR1 GTSNPN, CDR2 SVGIG (reference sequence). With V trimmed by 1 base and J by 8 bases, 0 bases remained unmatched. This CDR3 has 11 residues. The CDR3 DNA is TGTGCCTGGAGTGACAGGGGGGGCTACACCTTC. Its translation: CAWSDRGGYTF.

The rearrangement uses TRBV3-1 (or the pseudogene TRBV3-2) and TRBJ1-1; a weak D match, TRBD1 (6 bases). The V gene lost 1 base and the J gene lost 5 bases, with 11 bases spanning the gap. The CDR3 spans 14 residues. The germline V gene encodes CDR1 LGHDT and CDR2 YNNKEL (reference sequence). In DNA form, the CDR3 reads TGTGCCAGCAGCCAAGCTCAGGGGTTGACTGAAGCTTTCTTT. Residues: CASSQAQGLTEAFF.

This clone was picked up one time. The chain carries TRBV30 and TRBJ1-1; 9 bases match TRBD1. The CDR3 is 15 residues long. Germline values: CDR1 GTSNPN, CDR2 SVGIG (reference sequence). With 1 base clipped from V and 3 bases from J, the junction kept 6 bases outside the gene matches. The CDR3 sequence is CAWSAHRGRHTEAFF. DNA of the CDR3: TGTGCCTGGAGTGCCCACAGGGGGCGGCACACTGAAGCTTTCTTT.

The rearrangement uses TRBV29-1 and TRBJ2-1, with TRBD1 matching over 12 bases. With 2 bases clipped from V and 9 bases from J, the junction kept 5 bases outside the gene matches. The germline V gene encodes CDR1 SQVTM and CDR2 ANQGSEA. CDR3 length: 14 amino acids. The chain's CDR3 is CSVEPGQGASEQFF. In DNA form, the CDR3 reads TGCAGCGTTGAACCGGGACAGGGGGCAAGTGAGCAGTTCTTC.

V is TRBV18 and J is TRBJ1-6; D unclear. Deletions cut 1 base from V and 0 bases from J, with 10 bases between. Looked up from germline, CDR1 is KGHSH and CDR2 is LQKENI. This CDR3 region has 17 residues. Here the CDR3 reads CASSPLPPSSYNSPLHF. CDR3 DNA: TGTGCCAGCTCACCACTACCTCCGAGCTCCTATAATTCACCCCTCCACTTT.

This sequence joins TRBV4-2 and TRBJ1-1; D remains ambiguous. The CDR3 contains 15 residues. Germline lookup yields CDR1 LGHNA and CDR2 YNFKEQ. Trimming removed 2 bases from V and 2 bases from J, with 12 bases in between. The CDR3 coding sequence is TGTGCCAGCAGCCAAAACTTCGCGGGAAACACTGAAGCTTTCTTT. It is translated as CASSQNFAGNTEAFF.

This clone was observed a single time. The V gene is TRBV5-6, the J gene TRBJ1-6, with D unclear. Germline V CDR1 and CDR2: SGHDT, YYEEEE. The V end was cut by 4 bases, the J end by 6 bases, with 17 bases between. The CDR3 has 16 residues. The CDR3, as DNA: TGTGCCAGCAGCCGGAGGCGACGTGAAACTAATTCACCCCTCCACTTT. As protein: CASSRRRRETNSPLHF.

The chain couples TRBV6-5 to TRBJ2-1, with 10 bases that match TRBD1. The J segment lost 3 bases and the V segment lost 3 bases, leaving 2 bases of the junction unmatched. The germline V gene has CDR1 MNHEY and CDR2 SVGAGI. The CDR3 contains 15 residues. The CDR3 sequence is CASSYGTGDYNEQFF. The CDR3 DNA reads as TGTGCCAGCAGTTATGGGACAGGGGACTACAATGAGCAGTTCTTC.

The rearrangement links TRBV6-2 or TRBV6-3 to TRBJ2-3; D ambiguous. CDR1 and CDR2 (germline): MNHEY, SVGEGT. The CDR3 extends over 14 amino acids. V was trimmed by 4 bases and J by 0 bases, leaving 8 bases between them. CDR3 in amino acids: CASSFGMSTDTQYF. CDR3 nucleotides: TGTGCCAGCAGTTTTGGGATGAGCACAGATACGCAGTATTTT.

The rearrangement links TRBV27 to TRBJ1-1; D is undetermined. V lost 2 bases, J lost 0 bases, and 7 bases lay in between. The CDR3 is 14 amino acids. The germline V gene has CDR1 MNHEY and CDR2 SMNVEV (reference sequence). The CDR3: CASSLKPLNTEAFF. CDR3 bases: TGTGCCAGCAGTTTAAAACCTCTGAACACTGAAGCTTTCTTT.

This chain connects TRBV28 to TRBJ1-5, with 7 bases matching TRBD1. Germline CDR1 MDHEN, CDR2 SYDVKM. V was pared by 9 bases and J by 3 bases, with 5 bases of the junction left unmatched. The length of the CDR3 is 13 residues. Written as DNA, the CDR3 is TGTGCCAGTGGGGGACAGTTCAATCAGCCCCAGCATTTT. It encodes CASGGQFNQPQHF.

The chain couples TRBV9 to TRBJ1-5; unclear D gene. Germline lookup yields CDR1 SGDLS and CDR2 YYNGEE. This CDR3 region has 13 residues. V was trimmed by 5 bases and J by 7 bases, leaving 13 bases between them. CDR3 nucleotides: TGTGCCAGCAGTCTTAGCGGGTCCCAGCCCCAGCATTTT. Protein: CASSLSGSQPQHF.

This chain connects TRBV28 to TRBJ2-1, with a weak D call TRBD1 (6 bases). The CDR3 contains 16 residues. Germline CDR1 MDHEN, CDR2 SYDVKM. Trimming took 7 bases from V and 6 from J, leaving 22 bases between them. CDR3 sequence reads: CASTNYQGPSVNEQFF. The CDR3 DNA reads as TGTGCCAGCACAAACTACCAGGGGCCTTCCGTCAATGAGCAGTTCTTC.